This TCR beta chain was found in a study of blood T cells in healthy people across ages. With a J-beta primer mix and a sample-barcoded 5' primer, a second PCR ran about 7 to 11 cycles. From the 5' RACE reads, TCRdb called clonotypes with MiXCR, one entry per CDR3 protein. Here the sample spans 750,000 or so distinct CDR3 sequences, roughly 25% being singletons. Germline CDR1 is SGDLS and CDR2 is YYNGEE. J was trimmed by 8 bases and V by 6 bases; bases with no gene match: 8. The CDR3 is made up of 13 amino acids. This clonotype has only a few counts. The sample also formed part of further work on T cells of mothers and their children.

The chain recombines TRBV9 with TRBJ1-1, with 9 nucleotides matching TRBD1. Material for sequencing was blood. The receptor was derived from a boy under 18 in good health. The CDR3 DNA sequence: TGTGCCAGCACCGGACAGGGGAAGACCGAAGCTTTCTTT. Protein sequence: CASTGQGKTEAFF.